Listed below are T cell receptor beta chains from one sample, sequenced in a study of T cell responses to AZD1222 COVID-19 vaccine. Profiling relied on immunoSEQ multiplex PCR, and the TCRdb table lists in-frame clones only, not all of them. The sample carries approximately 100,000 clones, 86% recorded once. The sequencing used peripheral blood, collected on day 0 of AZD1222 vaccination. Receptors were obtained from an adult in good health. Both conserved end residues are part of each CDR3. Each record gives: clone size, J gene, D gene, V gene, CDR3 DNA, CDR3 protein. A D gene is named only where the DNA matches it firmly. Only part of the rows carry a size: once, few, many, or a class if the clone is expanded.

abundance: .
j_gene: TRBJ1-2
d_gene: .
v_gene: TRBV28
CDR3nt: TGTGCCAGCAGTTTGTTCCAGAACTATGGCTACACCTTC
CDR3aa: CASSLFQNYGYTF

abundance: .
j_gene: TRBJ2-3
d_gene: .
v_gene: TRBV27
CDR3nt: TGTGCCAGCAGTTTAGTCAGTTCTGGAAGCACAGATACGCAGTATTTT
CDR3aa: CASSLVSSGSTDTQYF

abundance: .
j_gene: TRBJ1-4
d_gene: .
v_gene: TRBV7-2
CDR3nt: TGTGCCAGCAGCTTTTCAGGAGGGGAAAAACTGTTTTTT
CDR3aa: CASSFSGGEKLFF

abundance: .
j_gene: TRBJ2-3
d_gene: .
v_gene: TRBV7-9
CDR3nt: TGTGCCAGCAGCTCCCCGGGGTCGGGCACAGATACGCAGTATTTT
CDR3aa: CASSSPGSGTDTQYF

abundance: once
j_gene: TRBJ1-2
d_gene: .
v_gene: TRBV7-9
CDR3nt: TGTGCCAGCAGCTTAGACAGGGCTGGCTACACCTTC
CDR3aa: CASSLDRAGYTF

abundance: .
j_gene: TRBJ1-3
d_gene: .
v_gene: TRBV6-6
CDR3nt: TGTGCCAGCAGCCAACAGAGGTCAAACACCATATATTTT
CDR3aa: CASSQQRSNTIYF

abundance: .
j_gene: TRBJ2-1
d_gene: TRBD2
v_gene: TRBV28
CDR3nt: TGTGCCAGCAGTACCCGGACTAGCGGGAGTCGGCATGAGCAGTTCTTC
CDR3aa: CASSTRTSGSRHEQFF

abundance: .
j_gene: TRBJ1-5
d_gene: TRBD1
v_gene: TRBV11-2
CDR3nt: TGTGCCAGCAGCACGACAGGGTTCCAGCCCCAGCATTTT
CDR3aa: CASSTTGFQPQHF

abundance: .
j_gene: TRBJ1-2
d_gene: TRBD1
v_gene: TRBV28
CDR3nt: TGTGCCAGCAGTCTAACGCAGAAACAGGGGGCGAGCGGCTACACCTTC
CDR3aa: CASSLTQKQGASGYTF

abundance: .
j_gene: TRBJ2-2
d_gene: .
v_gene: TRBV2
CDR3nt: TGTGCCAGTACCGGGACACAGAACACCGGGGAGCTGTTTTTT
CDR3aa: CASTGTQNTGELFF

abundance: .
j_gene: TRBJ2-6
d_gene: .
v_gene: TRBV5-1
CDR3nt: TGCGCCAGCAGCTCCCCATCTGACTCTGGGGCCAACGTCCTGACTTTC
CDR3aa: CASSSPSDSGANVLTF

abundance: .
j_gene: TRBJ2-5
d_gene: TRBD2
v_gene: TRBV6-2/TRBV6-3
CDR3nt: TGTGCCAGCAGCCCCCTAGCGGGAAGAGAGACCCAGTACTTC
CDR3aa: CASSPLAGRETQYF

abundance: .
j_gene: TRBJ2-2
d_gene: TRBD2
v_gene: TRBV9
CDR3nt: TGTGCCAGCAGCGTAGCTACGCCTAGCGGGACGAACACCGGGGAGCTGTTTTTT
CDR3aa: CASSVATPSGTNTGELFF

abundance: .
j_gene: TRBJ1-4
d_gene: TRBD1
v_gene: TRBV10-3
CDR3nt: TGTGCCATCAGCCGGGACAGGGCTGGGGATGAAAAACTGTTTTTT
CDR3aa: CAISRDRAGDEKLFF

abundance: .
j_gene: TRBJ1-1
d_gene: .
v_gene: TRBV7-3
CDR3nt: TGTGCCAGCAGCCAAACAGGGAAGACTGAAGCTTTCTTT
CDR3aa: CASSQTGKTEAFF

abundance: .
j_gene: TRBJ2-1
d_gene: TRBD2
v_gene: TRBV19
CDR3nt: TGTGCCAGTAGTCCCCGGACTAGCGGGAGGTCTGAGCAGTTCTTC
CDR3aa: CASSPRTSGRSEQFF

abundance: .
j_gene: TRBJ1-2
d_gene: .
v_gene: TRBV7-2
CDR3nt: TGTGCCAGCAGCTTATCGGGCCGGCCCGCAGATTACTATGGCTACACCTTC
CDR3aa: CASSLSGRPADYYGYTF

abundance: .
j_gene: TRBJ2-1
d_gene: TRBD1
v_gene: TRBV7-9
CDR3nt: TGTGCCAGCAGCTTGACAGGGGGTAAAAACTCCTACAATGAGCAGTTCTTC
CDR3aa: CASSLTGGKNSYNEQFF

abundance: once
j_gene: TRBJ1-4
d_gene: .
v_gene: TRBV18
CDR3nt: TGTGCCAGCTCACCGAGGGGGGCAAGTGAAAAACTGTTTTTT
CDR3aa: CASSPRGASEKLFF

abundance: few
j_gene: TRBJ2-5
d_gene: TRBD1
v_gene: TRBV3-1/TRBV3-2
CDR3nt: TGTGCCAGCAGCCACACAGGGGGACAAGAGACCCAGTACTTC
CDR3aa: CASSHTGGQETQYF

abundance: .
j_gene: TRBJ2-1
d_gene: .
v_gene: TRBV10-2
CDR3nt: TGCGCCAGCAGTGAGACAAGCTGGGATGCTGAGCAGTTCTTC
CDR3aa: CASSETSWDAEQFF

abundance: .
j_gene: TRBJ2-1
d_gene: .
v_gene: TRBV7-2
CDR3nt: TGTGCCAGCAGCTTAGCCAGTAGCAATGAGCAGTTCTTC
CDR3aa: CASSLASSNEQFF

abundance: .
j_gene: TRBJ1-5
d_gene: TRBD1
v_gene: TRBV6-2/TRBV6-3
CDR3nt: TGTGCCAGCAGTTACCTGAGGACAGGGTATAGCAATCAGCCCCAGCATTTT
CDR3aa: CASSYLRTGYSNQPQHF

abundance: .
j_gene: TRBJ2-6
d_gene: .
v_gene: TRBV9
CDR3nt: TGTGCCAGCAGCGTAGTAAAGGAGTATAGCTCTGGGGCCAACGTCCTGACTTTC
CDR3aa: CASSVVKEYSSGANVLTF

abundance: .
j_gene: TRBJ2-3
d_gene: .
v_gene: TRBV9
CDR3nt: TGTGCCAGCAGCGTGTATGATACGCAGTATTTT
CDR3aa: CASSVYDTQYF

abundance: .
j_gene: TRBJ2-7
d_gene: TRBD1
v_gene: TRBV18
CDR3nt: TGTGCCAGCTCCCAAATGTCCGGGACAGGGACGGGGGAGCAGTACTTC
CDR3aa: CASSQMSGTGTGEQYF

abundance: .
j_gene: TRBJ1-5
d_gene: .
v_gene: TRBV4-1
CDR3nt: TGCGCCAGCAGCCAAGATAACTCGGGGTTCAATCAGCCCCAGCATTTT
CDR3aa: CASSQDNSGFNQPQHF

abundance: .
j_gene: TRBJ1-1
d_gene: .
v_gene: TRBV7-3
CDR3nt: TGTGCCAGCAGCTTGATAGGGTCTGACACTGAAGCTTTCTTT
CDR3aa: CASSLIGSDTEAFF

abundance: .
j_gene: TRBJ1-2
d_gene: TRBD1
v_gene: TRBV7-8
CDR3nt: TGTGCCAGCAGCCCGCAACAGGGGGCAGAGAGCTACACCTTC
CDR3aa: CASSPQQGAESYTF

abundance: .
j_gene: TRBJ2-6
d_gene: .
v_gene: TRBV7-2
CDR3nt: TGTGCCAGCAGGGGCCAGGCGTCAGGGTCCTCCTCTGGGGCCAACGTCCTGACTTTC
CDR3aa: CASRGQASGSSSGANVLTF

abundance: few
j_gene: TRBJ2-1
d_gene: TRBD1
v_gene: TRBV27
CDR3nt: TGTGCCAGCAGTTTATTGGGACAGGGATTCTTCAATGAGCAGTTCTTC
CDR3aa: CASSLLGQGFFNEQFF

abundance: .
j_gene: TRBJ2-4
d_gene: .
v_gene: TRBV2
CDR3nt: TGTGCCAGCAGTTCCCAGGGGAACATTCAGTACTTC
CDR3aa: CASSSQGNIQYF

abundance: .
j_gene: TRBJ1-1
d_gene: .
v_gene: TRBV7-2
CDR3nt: TGTGCCAGCCAACCAAGGCAGGCGAACACTGAAGCTTTCTTT
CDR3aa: CASQPRQANTEAFF

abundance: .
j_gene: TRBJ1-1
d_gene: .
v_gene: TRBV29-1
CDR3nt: TGCAGCGGGAGGAGAGGGGCTTTGAACACTGAAGCTTTCTTT
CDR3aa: CSGRRGALNTEAFF

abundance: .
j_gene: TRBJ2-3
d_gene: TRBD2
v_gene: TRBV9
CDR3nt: TGTGCCAGCAGCGTAGCGAGCGGGAGGGAATCAGATACGCAGTATTTT
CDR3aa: CASSVASGRESDTQYF

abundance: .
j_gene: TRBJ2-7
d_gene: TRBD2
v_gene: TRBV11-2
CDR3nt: TGTGCCAGCAGCTTCGGCGCGGGAGGCCTCTACGAGCAGTACTTC
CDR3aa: CASSFGAGGLYEQYF

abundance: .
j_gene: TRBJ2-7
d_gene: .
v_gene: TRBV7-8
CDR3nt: TGTGCCAGCAGCTTAGGTGCAAAAGGAGAGGGGTTCTCCTACGAGCAGTACTTC
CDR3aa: CASSLGAKGEGFSYEQYF

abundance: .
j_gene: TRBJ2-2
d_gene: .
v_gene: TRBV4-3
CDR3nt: TGCGCCAGCAGCCAAAGCTTTTCCGGCGGGATGAACACCGGGGAGCTGTTTTTT
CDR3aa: CASSQSFSGGMNTGELFF

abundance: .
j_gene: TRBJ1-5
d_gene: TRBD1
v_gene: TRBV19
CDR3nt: TGTGCCAGTAGTCCTGGGACAGGGAACAATCAGCCCCAGCATTTT
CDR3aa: CASSPGTGNNQPQHF

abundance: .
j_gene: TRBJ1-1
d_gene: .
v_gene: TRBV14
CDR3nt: TGTGCCAGCAGCCAAGATGCAGGGCGAGTTGGAAAGGTTTTCTTT
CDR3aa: CASSQDAGRVGKVFF

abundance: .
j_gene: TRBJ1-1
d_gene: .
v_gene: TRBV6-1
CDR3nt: TGTGCCAGCAGTGACGTGGGGAGCCTGAACACTGAAGCTTTCTTT
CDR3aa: CASSDVGSLNTEAFF

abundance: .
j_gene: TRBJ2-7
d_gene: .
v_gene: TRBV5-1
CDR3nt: TGCGCCAGCAGCTCACACTCCAGTTACGAGCAGTACTTC
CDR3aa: CASSSHSSYEQYF

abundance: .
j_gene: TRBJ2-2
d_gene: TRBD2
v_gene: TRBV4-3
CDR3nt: TGCGCCAGCAGCCAAAGGCTAGCGGGAGCCGGGGAGCTGTTTTTT
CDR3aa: CASSQRLAGAGELFF

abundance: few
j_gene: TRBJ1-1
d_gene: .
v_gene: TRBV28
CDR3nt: TGTGCCAGCAGACATAACACTGAAGCTTTCTTT
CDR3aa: CASRHNTEAFF

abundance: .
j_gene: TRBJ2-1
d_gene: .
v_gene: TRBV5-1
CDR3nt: TGCGCCAGCAGCTTGGAGCAGGGACGTATTGAGCAGTTCTTC
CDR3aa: CASSLEQGRIEQFF

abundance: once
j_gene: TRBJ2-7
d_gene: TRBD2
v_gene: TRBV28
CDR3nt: TGTGCCAGCAGTTTGGGTGGCCGGGACTACAACGAGCAGTACTTC
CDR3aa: CASSLGGRDYNEQYF

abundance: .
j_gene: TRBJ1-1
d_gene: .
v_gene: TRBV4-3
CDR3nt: TGCGCCAGCAGCCAAGTCGACAGGAACACTGAAGCTTTCTTT
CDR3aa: CASSQVDRNTEAFF

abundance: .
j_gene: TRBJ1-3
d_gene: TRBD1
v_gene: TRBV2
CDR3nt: TGTGCCAGCAGTTTTACAGGGGGTGGAAACACCATATATTTT
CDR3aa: CASSFTGGGNTIYF

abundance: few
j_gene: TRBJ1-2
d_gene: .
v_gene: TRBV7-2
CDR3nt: TGTGCCAGCAGCTTAGGAGGTTCGGCACGAGCTAACTATGGCTACACCTTC
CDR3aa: CASSLGGSARANYGYTF

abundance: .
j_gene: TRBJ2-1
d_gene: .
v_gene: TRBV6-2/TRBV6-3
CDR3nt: TGTGCCAGCAGTTACTCGGCGGGACGCTCCTACAATGAGCAGTTCTTC
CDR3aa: CASSYSAGRSYNEQFF

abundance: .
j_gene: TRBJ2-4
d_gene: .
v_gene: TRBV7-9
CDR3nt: TGTGCCAGCAGCGATCGTCCCGGGACAGCCAAAAACATTCAGTACTTC
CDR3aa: CASSDRPGTAKNIQYF

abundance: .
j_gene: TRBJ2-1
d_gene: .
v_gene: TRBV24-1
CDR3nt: TGTGCCACCAGTGATCCCCCCGGGCGGCCCTACAATGAGCAGTTCTTC
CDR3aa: CATSDPPGRPYNEQFF

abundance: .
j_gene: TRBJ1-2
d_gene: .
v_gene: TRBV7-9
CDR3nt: TGTGCCAGCATCTCAGCTTCCCTCCAAGGCTACACCTTC
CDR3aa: CASISASLQGYTF

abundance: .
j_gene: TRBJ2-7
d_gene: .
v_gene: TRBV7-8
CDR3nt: TGTGCCAGCAGCTTAGGATGGGCCAGCTTGATCTCCTACGAGCAGTACTTC
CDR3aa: CASSLGWASLISYEQYF

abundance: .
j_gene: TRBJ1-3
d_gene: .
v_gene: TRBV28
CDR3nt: TGTGCCAGCACAAGTCCGGGGGGTTGGGACTCTGGAAACACCATATATTTT
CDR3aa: CASTSPGGWDSGNTIYF

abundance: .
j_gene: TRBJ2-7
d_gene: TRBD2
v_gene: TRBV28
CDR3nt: TGTGCAACTCTATCCACTAGCGGGGACGAGCAGTACTTC
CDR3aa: CATLSTSGDEQYF